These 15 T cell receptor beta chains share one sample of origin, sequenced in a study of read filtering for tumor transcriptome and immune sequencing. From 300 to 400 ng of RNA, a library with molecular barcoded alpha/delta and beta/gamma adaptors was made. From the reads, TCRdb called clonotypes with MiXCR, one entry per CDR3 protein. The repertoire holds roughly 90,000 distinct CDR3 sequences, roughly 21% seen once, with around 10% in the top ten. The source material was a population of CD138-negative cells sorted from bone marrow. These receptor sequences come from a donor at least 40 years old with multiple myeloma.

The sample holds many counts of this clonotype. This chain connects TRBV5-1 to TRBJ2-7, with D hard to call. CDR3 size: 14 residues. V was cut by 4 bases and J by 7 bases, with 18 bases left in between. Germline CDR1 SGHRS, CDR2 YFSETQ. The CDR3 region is CASSPTLEIGEQYF. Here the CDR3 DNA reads TGCGCCAGCAGCCCCACCCTAGAGATTGGGGAGCAGTACTTC.

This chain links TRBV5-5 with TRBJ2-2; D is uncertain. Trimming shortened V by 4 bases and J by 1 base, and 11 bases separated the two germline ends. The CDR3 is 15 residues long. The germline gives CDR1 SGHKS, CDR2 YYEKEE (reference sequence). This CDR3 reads CASSPTPGNTGELFF. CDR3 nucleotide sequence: TGTGCCAGCAGCCCCACTCCGGGGAACACCGGGGAGCTGTTTTTT.

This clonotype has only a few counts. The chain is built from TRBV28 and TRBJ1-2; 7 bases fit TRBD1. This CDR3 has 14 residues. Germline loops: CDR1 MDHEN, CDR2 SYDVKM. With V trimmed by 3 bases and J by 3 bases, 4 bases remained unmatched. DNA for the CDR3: TGTGCCAGCAGTTTTCGGACAGGTCACTATGGCTACACCTTC. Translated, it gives CASSFRTGHYGYTF.

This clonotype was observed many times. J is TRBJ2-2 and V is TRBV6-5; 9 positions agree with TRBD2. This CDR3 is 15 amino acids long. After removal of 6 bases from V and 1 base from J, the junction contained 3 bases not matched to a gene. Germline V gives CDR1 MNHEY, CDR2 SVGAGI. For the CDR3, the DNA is TGTGCCAGCAGCGGTAGCGGGGGGAACACCGGGGAGCTGTTTTTT. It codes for CASSGSGGNTGELFF.

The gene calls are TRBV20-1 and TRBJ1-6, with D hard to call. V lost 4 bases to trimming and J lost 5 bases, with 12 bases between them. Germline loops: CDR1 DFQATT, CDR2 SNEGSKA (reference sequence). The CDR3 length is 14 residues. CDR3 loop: CSAIGWGDNSPLHF. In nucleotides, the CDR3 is TGCAGTGCTATCGGGTGGGGTGATAATTCACCCCTCCACTTT.

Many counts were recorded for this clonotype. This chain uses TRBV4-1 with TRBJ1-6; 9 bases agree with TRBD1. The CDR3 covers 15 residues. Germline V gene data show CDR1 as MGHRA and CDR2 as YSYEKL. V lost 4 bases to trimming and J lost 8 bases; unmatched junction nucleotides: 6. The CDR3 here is CASSPGQGPYSPLHF. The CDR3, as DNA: TGCGCCAGCAGCCCGGGACAGGGCCCTTATTCACCCCTCCACTTT.

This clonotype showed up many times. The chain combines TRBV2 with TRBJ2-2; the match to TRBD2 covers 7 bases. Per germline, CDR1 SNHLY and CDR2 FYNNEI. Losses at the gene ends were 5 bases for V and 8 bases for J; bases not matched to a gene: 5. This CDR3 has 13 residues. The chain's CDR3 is CASSWTRGGELFF. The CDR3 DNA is TGTGCCAGCAGTTGGACTAGGGGAGGGGAGCTGTTTTTT. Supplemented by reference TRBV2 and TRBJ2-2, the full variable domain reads EPEVTQTPSHQVTQMGQEVILRCVPISNHLYFYWYRQILGQKVEFLVSFYNNEISEKSEIFDDQFSVERPDGSNFTLKIRSTKLEDSAMYFCASSWTRGGELFFGEGSRLTVL.

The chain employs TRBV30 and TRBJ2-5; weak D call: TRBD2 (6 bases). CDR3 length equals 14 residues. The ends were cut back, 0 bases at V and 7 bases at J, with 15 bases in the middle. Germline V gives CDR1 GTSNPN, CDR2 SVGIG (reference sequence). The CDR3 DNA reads TGTGCCTGGAGTGTTTCCGGGAGCGTGGGGACCCAGTACTTC. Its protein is CAWSVSGSVGTQYF.

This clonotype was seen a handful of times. DNA for the CDR3: TGTGCCAGCAGTGAATGGGCGGTGCTCTCGTACCAAGAGACCCAGTACTTC. This gives the protein CASSEWAVLSYQETQYF. The V and J genes are TRBV2 and TRBJ2-5; D gene uncertain. The CDR3 is 17 residues long. Per the germline V gene, CDR1 is SNHLY and CDR2 is FYNNEI. Trimming shortened V by 2 bases and J by 0 bases, and 16 bases separated the two germline ends.

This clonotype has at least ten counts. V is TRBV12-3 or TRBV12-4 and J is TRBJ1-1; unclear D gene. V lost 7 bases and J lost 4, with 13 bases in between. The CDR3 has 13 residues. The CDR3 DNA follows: TGTGCCAGCACCCTCACACGAGTCACTGAAGCTTTCTTT. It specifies CASTLTRVTEAFF.

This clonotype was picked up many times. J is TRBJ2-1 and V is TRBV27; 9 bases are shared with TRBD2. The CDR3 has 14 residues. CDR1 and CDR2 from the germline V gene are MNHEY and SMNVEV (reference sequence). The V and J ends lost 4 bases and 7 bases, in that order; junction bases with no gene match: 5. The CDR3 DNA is TGTGCCAGCAGTTGGCGGGGGGGCCGGAATGAGCAGTTCTTC. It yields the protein CASSWRGGRNEQFF.

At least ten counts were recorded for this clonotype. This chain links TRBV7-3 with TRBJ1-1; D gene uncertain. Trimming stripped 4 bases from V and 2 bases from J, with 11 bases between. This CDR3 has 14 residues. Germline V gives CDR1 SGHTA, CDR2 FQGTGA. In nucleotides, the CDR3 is TGTGCCAGCAGCTCGATGGGGTCCAACACTGAAGCTTTCTTT. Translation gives CASSSMGSNTEAFF.

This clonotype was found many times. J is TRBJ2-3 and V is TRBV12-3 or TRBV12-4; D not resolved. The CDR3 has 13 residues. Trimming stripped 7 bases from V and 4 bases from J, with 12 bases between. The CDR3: CASNIPPPDTQYF. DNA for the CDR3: TGTGCCAGCAACATTCCGCCACCAGATACGCAGTATTTT.

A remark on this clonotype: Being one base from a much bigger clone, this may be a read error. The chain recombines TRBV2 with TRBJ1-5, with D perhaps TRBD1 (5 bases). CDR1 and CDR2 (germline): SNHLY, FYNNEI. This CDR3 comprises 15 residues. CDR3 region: CASSEARVVGQPRHF. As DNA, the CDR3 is TGTGCCAGCAGTGAGGCCAGGGTGGTTGGTCAGCCCCGGCATTTT.

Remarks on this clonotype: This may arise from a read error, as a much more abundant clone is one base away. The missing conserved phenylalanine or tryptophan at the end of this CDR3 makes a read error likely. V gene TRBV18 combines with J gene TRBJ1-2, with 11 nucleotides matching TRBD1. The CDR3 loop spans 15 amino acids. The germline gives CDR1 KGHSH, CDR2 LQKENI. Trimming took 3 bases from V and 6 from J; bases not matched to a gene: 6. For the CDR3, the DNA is TGTGCCAGCTCACCCCGGGGACAGGGGGATGATGGCTACACCCTC. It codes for CASSPRGQGDDGYTL.